A selection of T cell receptor beta chains follows, all from one sample in a study of CD8 T cells in ankylosing spondylitis. In TCRdb, the 5' RACE reads were re-called with MiXCR into one record per CDR3 protein. The sample includes under 550,000 distinct CDR3 sequences, 25% to 30% of them seen just once. The sample was blood, either unsorted or a sorted T cell fraction (not recorded which). The receptors come from a male donor with ankylosing spondylitis. Each CDR3 is given with its conserved first and last residue. A D gene is named only where the DNA matches it firmly. The size entry is marked missing in some rows and otherwise reads once, few, many or a size class.

size: -
J: TRBJ2-5
V: TRBV5-1
D: -
length: 16
DNA: TGCGCCAGCAGCTTGCAAGGCCCACAAACCCAAGAGACCCAGTACTTC
CDR3: CASSLQGPQTQETQYF

size: many
J: TRBJ1-5
V: TRBV12-3/TRBV12-4
D: TRBD1
length: 15
DNA: TGTGCCAGCAGTTCGGCCGGGACAGGGGGTCAGCCCCAGCATTTT
CDR3: CASSSAGTGGQPQHF

size: few
J: TRBJ1-1
V: TRBV7-9
D: -
length: 13
DNA: TGTGCCAGCAGCTTAGAAGGAGGGGCTCAAGCTTTCTTT
CDR3: CASSLEGGAQAFF

size: -
J: TRBJ1-1
V: TRBV27
D: TRBD1
length: 14
DNA: TGTGCCAGCAGTAAAAGGGACAGGGTGACTGAAGCTTTCTTT
CDR3: CASSKRDRVTEAFF

size: few
J: TRBJ1-1
V: TRBV12-3/TRBV12-4
D: -
length: 15
DNA: TGTGCCAGCACACCCTCGGGGGGCTTGAACACTGAAGCTTTCTTT
CDR3: CASTPSGGLNTEAFF

size: -
J: TRBJ2-2
V: TRBV7-9
D: TRBD2
length: 15
DNA: TGTGCCAGCAGCTGGGGACTAGGGCAAACCGGGGAGCTGTTTTTT
CDR3: CASSWGLGQTGELFF

size: -
J: TRBJ1-5
V: TRBV7-9
D: -
length: 14
DNA: TGTGCCAGCAGCGCTCCTAATAGCAATCAGCCCCAGCATTTT
CDR3: CASSAPNSNQPQHF

size: -
J: TRBJ2-2
V: TRBV20-1
D: -
length: 16
DNA: TGCAGTGCTAGACCCACAGGGTTTTCGAACACCGGGGAGCTGTTTTTT
CDR3: CSARPTGFSNTGELFF

size: -
J: TRBJ1-4
V: TRBV5-1
D: -
length: 17
DNA: TGCGCCAGCAGCGACGGGCCGTTTTTAGGCACGGTTGAAAAACTGTTTTTT
CDR3: CASSDGPFLGTVEKLFF

size: many
J: TRBJ2-1
V: TRBV7-8
D: -
length: 11
DNA: TGTGCCAGCAGTTTCAGCGGCGAGCAGTTCTTC
CDR3: CASSFSGEQFF

size: few
J: TRBJ2-5
V: TRBV25-1
D: TRBD2
length: 18
DNA: TGTGCCAGCAGTGAATCCGAGATTCGTAGCGGGAAGGTAGAGACCCAGTACTTC
CDR3: CASSESEIRSGKVETQYF

size: few
J: TRBJ2-2
V: TRBV24-1
D: -
length: 16
DNA: TGTGCCACCAGTGATCCCACCAGGGGCTGGACCGGGGAGCTGTTTTTT
CDR3: CATSDPTRGWTGELFF

size: -
J: TRBJ1-2
V: TRBV10-3
D: TRBD1
length: 14
DNA: TGTGCCATCAGTGGGGACAGGACGGTCTATGGCTACACCTTC
CDR3: CAISGDRTVYGYTF

size: many
J: TRBJ2-2
V: TRBV5-1
D: TRBD2
length: 15
DNA: TGCGCCAGCAGCTTCAGCGGGAGGAACACCGGGGAGCTGTTTTTT
CDR3: CASSFSGRNTGELFF

size: many
J: TRBJ1-6
V: TRBV12-3/TRBV12-4
D: TRBD1
length: 14
DNA: TGTGCCAGCAGTTTACAGGGGGCTGATTCACCCCTCCACTTT
CDR3: CASSLQGADSPLHF

size: -
J: TRBJ1-5
V: TRBV19
D: -
length: 15
DNA: TGTGCCAGTAATCCCGTCGGCTTTAGCAATCAGCCCCAGCATTTT
CDR3: CASNPVGFSNQPQHF

size: -
J: TRBJ2-5
V: TRBV5-1
D: -
length: 16
DNA: TGCGCCAGCAGCTTGGTTATGGCAGGGATCCAAGAGACCCAGTACTTC
CDR3: CASSLVMAGIQETQYF

size: -
J: TRBJ1-4
V: TRBV5-6
D: -
length: 14
DNA: TGTGCCAGCACTCTGAGGGCGGCCGAAGAAAAACTGTTTTTT
CDR3: CASTLRAAEEKLFF

size: few
J: TRBJ2-7
V: TRBV7-2
D: TRBD1
length: 15
DNA: TGTGCCAGCAGCGGATCGACAGGGGGTGCTTACGAGCAGTACTTC
CDR3: CASSGSTGGAYEQYF

size: -
J: TRBJ2-1
V: TRBV7-7
D: -
length: 14
DNA: TGTGCCAGCAGCTCTGGACACGCGAACAATGAGCAGTTCTTC
CDR3: CASSSGHANNEQFF

size: few
J: TRBJ2-4
V: TRBV3-1
D: TRBD1
length: 17
DNA: TGTGCCAGCAGCCATGAGGCCAGGGGGCGAACCAAAAACATTCAGTACTTC
CDR3: CASSHEARGRTKNIQYF

size: -
J: TRBJ2-7
V: TRBV3-1
D: -
length: 12
DNA: TGTGCCAGCAGCCAGGGACCAATTGTGCAGTACTTC
CDR3: CASSQGPIVQYF

size: -
J: TRBJ1-1
V: TRBV5-1
D: TRBD1
length: 16
DNA: TGCGCCAGCAGCCCCCGGGACAGCTCCTTAAACACTGAAGCTTTCTTT
CDR3: CASSPRDSSLNTEAFF

size: -
J: TRBJ2-5
V: TRBV4-2
D: -
length: 18
DNA: TGTGCCAGCAGCCAAGATCTAGCCCGGGGGCGTAAGCAAGAGACCCAGTACTTC
CDR3: CASSQDLARGRKQETQYF

size: few
J: TRBJ2-1
V: TRBV7-9
D: -
length: 13
DNA: TGTGCCAGCAGCCCCCCTCTCGGCAATGAGCAGTTCTTC
CDR3: CASSPPLGNEQFF

size: few
J: TRBJ1-4
V: TRBV5-1
D: -
length: 15
DNA: TGCGCCAGCAGCTCGGACAGTGCAACTAATGAAAAACTGTTTTTT
CDR3: CASSSDSATNEKLFF

size: few
J: TRBJ1-2
V: TRBV2
D: -
length: 15
DNA: TGTGCCAGCAGTGAAACCCCAGGTCGAAACTATGGCTACACCTTC
CDR3: CASSETPGRNYGYTF

size: once
J: TRBJ2-1
V: TRBV5-1
D: TRBD2
length: 15
DNA: TGCGCCAGCAGCTTGCCCAGCGGGGGACTCAATGAGCAGTTCTTC
CDR3: CASSLPSGGLNEQFF

size: -
J: TRBJ2-1
V: TRBV25-1
D: TRBD2
length: 15
DNA: TGTGCCAGCAGTGAAAGTCTAGCGGGAGACCATGAGCAGTTCTTC
CDR3: CASSESLAGDHEQFF

size: -
J: TRBJ2-5
V: TRBV6-2/TRBV6-3
D: -
length: 12
DNA: TGTGCCAGCAGTACCACTCCTGGGGGCCAGTACTTC
CDR3: CASSTTPGGQYF

size: -
J: TRBJ1-5
V: TRBV5-1
D: TRBD1
length: 15
DNA: TGCGCCAGCAGCCCACGGACAGGGGAGGGCCAGCCCCAGCATTTT
CDR3: CASSPRTGEGQPQHF

size: few
J: TRBJ2-1
V: TRBV5-1
D: -
length: 15
DNA: TGCGCCAGCAGCCCCATTCCGGACCCGGGGAATGAGCAGTTCTTC
CDR3: CASSPIPDPGNEQFF

size: -
J: TRBJ2-7
V: TRBV5-1
D: TRBD2
length: 20
DNA: TGCGCCAGCAGCACCCTCCGAGGGACTAGCGGGAGGCTTGGGAACTACGAGCAGTACTTC
CDR3: CASSTLRGTSGRLGNYEQYF

size: few
J: TRBJ1-5
V: TRBV19
D: -
length: 13
DNA: TGTGCCAGTAGTATCCAGCAATATCAGCCCCAGCATTTT
CDR3: CASSIQQYQPQHF

size: -
J: TRBJ2-6
V: TRBV6-4
D: -
length: 15
DNA: TGTGCCAGCAGTGCAACATTTATGGGGGCCAACGTCCTGACTTTC
CDR3: CASSATFMGANVLTF

size: once
J: TRBJ2-4
V: TRBV24-1
D: TRBD2
length: 15
DNA: TGTGCCACTGCGCGGGGGGACTCGGCCAAAAACATTCAGTACTTC
CDR3: CATARGDSAKNIQYF

size: -
J: TRBJ2-1
V: TRBV18
D: TRBD2
length: 18
DNA: TGTGCCAGCTCACCACAGGCCCGGACTAGCGGGAGGCACAATGAGCAGTTCTTC
CDR3: CASSPQARTSGRHNEQFF

size: -
J: TRBJ1-5
V: TRBV24-1
D: -
length: 14
DNA: TGTGCCACCAGTGATGCAGGGTTCGGGCAGCCCCAGCATTTT
CDR3: CATSDAGFGQPQHF

size: -
J: TRBJ1-1
V: TRBV5-1
D: -
length: 15
DNA: TGCGCCAGCAGCTTAGGACGGAGAGCTAACACTGAAGCTTTCTTT
CDR3: CASSLGRRANTEAFF

size: many
J: TRBJ2-7
V: TRBV20-1
D: TRBD2
length: 14
DNA: TGCAGTGCGATACTAGCGGGAGGTTACGGCGAGCAGTACTTC
CDR3: CSAILAGGYGEQYF

size: few
J: TRBJ2-2
V: TRBV20-1
D: -
length: 13
DNA: TGCAGTGCCCCCCGGACAGACACCGGGGAGCTGTTTTTT
CDR3: CSAPRTDTGELFF

size: many
J: TRBJ2-5
V: TRBV12-3/TRBV12-4
D: -
length: 13
DNA: TGTGCCAGCAGTTTACAGGGCCAAGAGACCCAGTACTTC
CDR3: CASSLQGQETQYF

size: few
J: TRBJ2-2
V: TRBV7-2
D: -
length: 15
DNA: TGTGCCAGCAGCTTAGGACTACACAACACCGGGGAGCTGTTTTTT
CDR3: CASSLGLHNTGELFF

size: few
J: TRBJ2-1
V: TRBV24-1
D: TRBD2
length: 17
DNA: TGTGCCACCAGTGCCACGGAAGCGGGGGCCCGTTACAATGAGCAGTTCTTC
CDR3: CATSATEAGARYNEQFF

size: few
J: TRBJ2-5
V: TRBV2
D: -
length: 13
DNA: TGTGCCAGCAACATCGGCAGCCAAGAGACCCAGTACTTC
CDR3: CASNIGSQETQYF

size: few
J: TRBJ2-7
V: TRBV2
D: TRBD2
length: 14
DNA: TGTGCCATCCAGCAGACTAGCGGGAGTAACGAGCAGTACTTC
CDR3: CAIQQTSGSNEQYF

size: -
J: TRBJ1-1
V: TRBV20-1
D: -
length: 13
DNA: TGCAGTGCAAACGCAGGGGTGAACACTGAAGCTTTCTTT
CDR3: CSANAGVNTEAFF

size: -
J: TRBJ1-1
V: TRBV10-3
D: -
length: 14
DNA: TGTGCCATCAGTGAGGCAGGGGATTACACTGAAGCTTTCTTT
CDR3: CAISEAGDYTEAFF